This is a list of T cell receptor beta chains from one sample in a study of regulatory T cells in long-lasting Graves disease. TCRdb re-called the multiplex PCR reads with MiXCR, one entry per CDR3 protein. The sample yields roughly 500,000 distinct CDR3 sequences, 13% seen once. A further study also used this sample, focusing on T cells in Graves' hyperthyroidism and ophthalmopathy.

The sample consisted of peripheral blood mononuclear cells (PBMCs), taken at new diagnosis, from a patient treated with antithyroid drugs. These receptors all come from a man aged 25-40 years with Graves disease. Each CDR3 is given with its conserved first and last residue. The D gene is left open where the match is weak. The listing skips clone size in some rows; elsewhere it reads once, few, many or a size class.

CDR3: CASSLGGLEQYF
DNA: TGTGCCAGCAGCTTGGGAGGGTTGGAGCAGTACTTC
size: .
V: TRBV7-2
J: TRBJ2-7
D: TRBD2

CDR3: CASSLTGPNTEAFF
DNA: TGCGCCAGCAGCTTGACAGGGCCGAACACTGAAGCTTTCTTT
size: many
V: TRBV5-1
J: TRBJ1-1
D: .

CDR3: CASRQQGNEQFF
DNA: TGCGCCAGCAGGCAGCAGGGCAATGAGCAGTTCTTC
size: .
V: TRBV4-1
J: TRBJ2-1
D: .

CDR3: CASSPWASGVTGEQYF
DNA: TGTGCCAGCTCACCATGGGCGAGCGGTGTTACCGGCGAGCAGTACTTC
size: .
V: TRBV18
J: TRBJ2-7
D: .

CDR3: CAISGTSGISSYNEQFF
DNA: TGTGCCATCTCCGGGACTAGCGGAATCAGCTCCTACAATGAGCAGTTCTTC
size: few
V: TRBV10-3
J: TRBJ2-1
D: TRBD2

CDR3: CATSDTGTAVEKPQHF
DNA: TGTGCCACCAGTGATACCGGGACAGCAGTAGAGAAGCCCCAGCATTTT
size: many
V: TRBV24-1
J: TRBJ1-5
D: TRBD1

CDR3: CASREKPPDRVYNSPLHF
DNA: TGTGCCAGCAGGGAAAAACCGCCGGACAGGGTCTATAATTCACCCCTCCACTTT
size: .
V: TRBV27
J: TRBJ1-6
D: TRBD1

CDR3: CTSSDGVGSEKLFF
DNA: TGTACCAGCAGTGACGGGGTGGGTAGTGAAAAACTGTTTTTT
size: .
V: TRBV2
J: TRBJ1-4
D: .

CDR3: CASSYQGYEKLFF
DNA: TGTGCCAGCAGTTACCAGGGTTACGAAAAACTGTTTTTT
size: many
V: TRBV12-3/TRBV12-4
J: TRBJ1-4
D: .

CDR3: CASSYSRENSPLHF
DNA: TGTGCCAGCAGTTACTCGAGGGAAAATTCACCCCTCCACTTT
size: few
V: TRBV6-5
J: TRBJ1-6
D: .

CDR3: CASSRGGSWDEQFF
DNA: TGCGCCAGCAGCCGTGGCGGGAGTTGGGATGAGCAGTTCTTC
size: many
V: TRBV5-1
J: TRBJ2-1
D: TRBD2

CDR3: CSGEDRAWTDTQYF
DNA: TGCAGCGGGGAGGACAGGGCCTGGACAGATACGCAGTATTTT
size: many
V: TRBV29-1
J: TRBJ2-3
D: TRBD1

CDR3: CAWSKGTGAGEKLFF
DNA: TGTGCCTGGAGTAAGGGTACAGGGGCGGGTGAAAAACTGTTTTTT
size: many
V: TRBV30
J: TRBJ1-4
D: TRBD1

CDR3: CSVGPGGVGNQPQHF
DNA: TGCAGCGTTGGCCCCGGAGGGGTGGGCAATCAGCCCCAGCATTTT
size: many
V: TRBV29-1
J: TRBJ1-5
D: .

CDR3: CASSLVRDKRNTEAFF
DNA: TGCGCCAGCAGCTTGGTTCGCGACAAAAGGAACACTGAAGCTTTCTTT
size: many
V: TRBV5-1
J: TRBJ1-1
D: .

CDR3: CATFRGPPSNTGELFF
DNA: TGTGCCACCTTCCGAGGACCTCCTTCGAACACCGGGGAGCTGTTTTTT
size: .
V: TRBV19
J: TRBJ2-2
D: .

CDR3: CASSGGGAAGELFF
DNA: TGTGCCAGCAGTGGAGGGGGAGCGGCCGGGGAGCTGTTTTTT
size: many
V: TRBV6-4
J: TRBJ2-2
D: .

CDR3: CASSRGRTEAFF
DNA: TGTGCCAGCAGCCGCGGACGCACTGAAGCTTTCTTT
size: many
V: TRBV3-1
J: TRBJ1-1
D: .

CDR3: CASSGDRAETQYF
DNA: TGTGCCAGCAGTGGGGACAGGGCCGAGACCCAGTACTTC
size: many
V: TRBV12-3/TRBV12-4
J: TRBJ2-5
D: TRBD1

CDR3: CASSESLGDEQYF
DNA: TGCGCCAGCAGTGAATCCCTGGGGGACGAGCAGTACTTC
size: .
V: TRBV10-1
J: TRBJ2-7
D: .